Shown below are 24 T cell receptor beta chains from a single sample sequenced in a study of blood T cell repertoires in COVID-19. TCRdb's copy holds only in-frame clones and misses some; the assay was immunoSEQ multiplex PCR. Here the sample spans approximately 200,000 clones, 94% being singletons. Sequencing input: peripheral blood. The receptors here all came from a man aged 30 to 39 with COVID-19, enrolled during active disease.

This clone was detected once. V and J are TRBV5-4 and TRBJ1-4; 7 nucleotides match TRBD1. The length of the CDR3 is 14 residues. Germline V lookup: CDR1 SGHNT, CDR2 YYREEE (reference sequence). Trimming cost V 3 bases and J 5 bases; bases outside gene matches: 4. CDR3 sequence: CASSSKQGNEKLFF. The DNA for the CDR3 is TGTGCCAGCAGCTCTAAACAGGGGAATGAAAAACTGTTTTTT.

This chain joins TRBV5-1 and TRBJ1-6, with D unresolved. V was shortened by 0 bases and J by 10 bases, with 8 bases between the two germline ends. Per germline, CDR1 SGHRS and CDR2 YFSETQ. The CDR3 spans 13 residues. The CDR3 sequence: CASSLDYGSPLHF. CDR3 DNA sequence: TGCGCCAGCAGCTTGGACTACGGCTCACCCCTCCACTTT.

This chain joins TRBV10-2 and TRBJ2-2; D possibly corresponds to TRBD1 (6 bases). CDR3 length: 14 amino acids. The germline gives CDR1 WSHSY, CDR2 SAAADI. Trimming stripped 4 bases from V and 1 base from J, with 7 bases between. The CDR3 loop reads CASSGGQNTGELFF. Written as DNA, the CDR3 is TGCGCCAGCAGTGGGGGACAGAACACCGGGGAGCTGTTTTTT.

V usage is TRBV19 and J usage is TRBJ1-5, with 8 bases matching TRBD1. The CDR3 loop spans 17 amino acids. Germline CDR1 reads LNHDA; CDR2 reads SQIVND (reference sequence). The J segment lost 1 base and the V segment lost 8 bases, leaving 13 bases of the junction unmatched. Written as DNA, the CDR3 is TGTGCCAGTGGGTCGACAGGGGATTCTATAAGCAATCAGCCCCAGCATTTT. This sequence encodes CASGSTGDSISNQPQHF.

The chain has TRBV13 and TRBJ2-3, with D uncertain. The CDR3 loop spans 15 amino acids. CDR1 and CDR2 (germline): PRHDT, FYEKMQ (reference sequence). Trimming shortened V by 2 bases and J by 3 bases, and 12 bases separated the two germline ends. The CDR3 coding sequence is TGTGCCAGCAGCTTACAGCTAGATCGAACAGATACGCAGTATTTT. Protein sequence: CASSLQLDRTDTQYF.

The chain recombines TRBV18 with TRBJ2-5, with 14 bases fitting TRBD2. The CDR3 contains 18 residues. After removal of 7 bases from V and 0 bases from J, the junction contained 10 bases not matched to a gene. CDR1 and CDR2 (germline): KGHSH, LQKENI. The CDR3 spells CASFPGLAGGKYQETQYF. The CDR3 region has the DNA TGTGCCAGCTTTCCCGGACTAGCGGGGGGAAAATACCAAGAGACCCAGTACTTC. Full variable domain (rest looked up from reference TRBV18 and TRBJ2-5): NAGVMQNPRHLVRRRGQEARLRCSPMKGHSHVYWYRQLPEEGLKFMVYLQKENIIDESGMPKERFSAEFPKEGPSILRIQQVVRGDSAAYFCASFPGLAGGKYQETQYFGPGTRLLVL.

V and J are TRBV19 and TRBJ1-1, with TRBD1 matching 7 bases. Germline V gives CDR1 LNHDA, CDR2 SQIVND (reference sequence). The CDR3 runs to 14 residues. Losses at the gene ends were 5 bases for V and 1 base for J; bases not matched to a gene: 4. The CDR3 DNA is TGTGCCAGTAGTTTTGGACAGGCGAACACTGAAGCTTTCTTT. Its translation: CASSFGQANTEAFF.

The chain uses TRBV20-1 and TRBJ2-3; unclear D gene. The CDR3 extends over 14 amino acids. CDR1 is DFQATT and CDR2 is SNEGSKA in the germline V gene (reference sequence). V dropped 3 bases and J dropped 1 base, with 11 bases sitting between them. The CDR3 DNA follows: TGCAGTGCTAGTAGTCCTACGGGCACAGATACGCAGTATTTT. It yields the protein CSASSPTGTDTQYF.

The chain uses TRBV9 and TRBJ1-2, with D perhaps TRBD1 (5 bases). Germline V gene data show CDR1 as SGDLS and CDR2 as YYNGEE. Trimming removed 2 bases at V and 2 bases at J, with 16 bases between. This CDR3 contains 16 residues. CDR3 protein: CASSVRVDRSNYGYTF. In DNA, the CDR3 is TGTGCCAGCAGCGTCCGCGTCGACAGATCCAACTATGGCTACACCTTC.

The chain has TRBV19 and TRBJ1-4; D may be TRBD1 (6 bases). Germline CDR1 and CDR2: LNHDA and SQIVND (reference sequence). Deletions cut 4 bases from V and 8 bases from J, with 11 bases between. The CDR3 covers 13 residues. The CDR3 sequence is CASSTDRNEKLFF. CDR3 bases: TGTGCCAGTAGTACAGACAGGAACGAAAAACTGTTTTTT. Full variable domain (rest looked up from reference TRBV19 and TRBJ1-4): DGGITQSPKYLFRKEGQNVTLSCEQNLNHDAMYWYRQDPGQGLRLIYYSQIVNDFQKGDIAEGYSVSREKKESFPLTVTSAQKNPTAFYLCASSTDRNEKLFFGSGTQLSVL.

The genes are TRBV12-2 and TRBJ1-2; the table gives TRBD1 as D, unverified against the DNA. TRBV12-2 is a listed pseudogene. The CDR3 is made up of 13 amino acids. The CDR3 loop is CASRPSQGFGYTF. The CDR3 DNA is TGTGCAAGTCGCCCCTCACAGGGGTTCGGCTACACCTTC.

This sequence joins TRBV3-1 (or the pseudogene TRBV3-2) and TRBJ2-1, with TRBD2 identical over 10 bases. CDR1 and CDR2 from the germline V gene are LGHDT and YNNKEL (reference sequence). CDR3 length: 16 amino acids. The V gene end was trimmed by 2 bases and the J gene end by 2 bases; junction bases not matched to a gene: 3. The CDR3 is CASSQLAGATYNEQFF. DNA of the CDR3: TGTGCCAGCAGCCAACTAGCGGGGGCAACCTACAATGAGCAGTTCTTC.

The chain links TRBV7-6 to TRBJ1-6; no clear D gene. This CDR3 spans 16 amino acids. Trimming took 0 bases from V and 0 from J, leaving 6 bases between them. Germline CDR1 is SGHVS and CDR2 is FNYEAQ. The CDR3 here is CASSLAESSYNSPLHF. CDR3 bases: TGTGCCAGCAGCTTAGCGGAGAGCTCCTATAATTCACCCCTCCACTTT.

The DNA of the CDR3 is TGTGCCAGCAGCTTTAGCGGGCCCCCTGATACGCAGTATTTT. Translated, it gives CASSFSGPPDTQYF. The chain combines TRBV5-6 with TRBJ2-3, with TRBD2 matching 7 bases. Trimming cost V 2 bases and J 6 bases; bases outside gene matches: 6. There are 14 residues in the CDR3. Germline V CDR1 and CDR2: SGHDT, YYEEEE.

This chain uses TRBV4-1 with TRBJ1-2; 9 bases line up with TRBD1. The CDR3 covers 17 residues. Looked up from germline, CDR1 is MGHRA and CDR2 is YSYEKL. J was trimmed by 7 bases and V by 3 bases; bases with no gene match: 15. Here the CDR3 reads CASSQGITGGAFGGYTF. The DNA for the CDR3 is TGCGCCAGCAGCCAGGGTATTACAGGGGGCGCCTTTGGTGGCTACACCTTC.

The chain is built from TRBV4-1 and TRBJ2-2; 8 bases agree with TRBD2. V dropped 1 base and J dropped 3; count of bases not matched to a gene: 1. Germline lookup yields CDR1 MGHRA and CDR2 YSYEKL. The CDR3 extends over 15 amino acids. CDR3 sequence: CASSQGRGDTGELFF. Here the CDR3 DNA reads TGCGCCAGCAGCCAAGGGCGGGGGGACACCGGGGAGCTGTTTTTT.

The V call is TRBV5-1, the J call TRBJ1-5, with a tentative D call TRBD1 (6 bases). Germline V CDR1 and CDR2: SGHRS, YFSETQ. The CDR3 has 15 amino acids. V was cut by 0 bases and J by 4 bases, with 11 bases left in between. The CDR3 nucleotides are TGCGCCAGCAGCTTGGATGGGGGCCCGAATCAGCCCCAGCATTTT. Residues: CASSLDGGPNQPQHF.

The chain recombines TRBV7-3 with TRBJ2-1, with 10 bases fitting TRBD1. This CDR3 contains 17 residues. Germline V gene data show CDR1 as SGHTA and CDR2 as FQGTGA. V was clipped by 1 base and J by 2 bases; unmatched bases: 5. The CDR3 region has the DNA TGTGCCAGCAGCTTAAACGGTGGGACAGGGGCCTACAATGAGCAGTTCTTC. It encodes CASSLNGGTGAYNEQFF.

The chain couples TRBV6-1 to TRBJ2-3; tentatively, D is TRBD2 (5 bases). The CDR3 spans 14 residues. Germline loops: CDR1 MNHNS, CDR2 SASEGT. Trimming cost V 1 base and J 4 bases, with 9 bases left between them. The CDR3 region has the DNA TGTGCCAGCAGTGAAGGCGCGGGCCCAGATACGCAGTATTTT. It is translated as CASSEGAGPDTQYF.

The chain links TRBV19 to TRBJ1-2; 7 nucleotides match TRBD1. The CDR3 sequence is 18 residues long. Losses at the gene ends were 3 bases for V and 2 bases for J; bases not matched to a gene: 15. The germline V gene has CDR1 LNHDA and CDR2 SQIVND (reference sequence). The DNA of the CDR3 is TGTGCCAGTAGTATCGACCGGGACAGAGGAACCCTAAACTATGGCTACACCTTC. This translates into CASSIDRDRGTLNYGYTF.

The chain links TRBV11-2 to TRBJ2-1; 7 nucleotides agree with TRBD2. The CDR3 is made up of 15 amino acids. After removal of 5 bases from V and 3 bases from J, the junction contained 7 bases not matched to a gene. Germline V gene data show CDR1 as SGHAT and CDR2 as FQNNGV. In nucleotides, the CDR3 is TGTGCCAGCAGCCGTTCTGGGGGGGTCTACAATGAGCAGTTCTTC. This encodes CASSRSGGVYNEQFF.

The chain couples TRBV3-1 (or the pseudogene TRBV3-2) to TRBJ2-5; 7 positions match TRBD2. CDR3 length: 13 amino acids. Germline CDR1 and CDR2: LGHDT and YNNKEL (reference sequence). V trimming: 5 bases; J trimming: 3 bases; junction bases outside the gene matches: 3. The chain's CDR3 is CASSWGLKETQYF. The CDR3 nucleotides are TGTGCCAGCAGCTGGGGACTAAAAGAGACCCAGTACTTC.

About this clone itself: This specimen includes other DNA sequences encoding the same CDR3. The chain has TRBV5-5 and TRBJ1-3; D is ambiguous. The length of the CDR3 is 14 residues. V was shortened by 2 bases and J by 0 bases, with 6 bases between the two germline ends. Germline V CDR1 and CDR2: SGHKS, YYEKEE (reference sequence). The CDR3 bases are TGTGCCAGCAGCTTAGGGAGCTCTGGAAACACCATATATTTT. Translated: CASSLGSSGNTIYF.

This rearrangement joins TRBV2 to TRBJ2-2, with D possibly being TRBD2 (5 bases). The CDR3 is 13 residues long. Per germline, CDR1 SNHLY and CDR2 FYNNEI. V lost 4 bases and J 7 bases, leaving 10 bases between the germline ends. The CDR3 here is CASSGDGDGELFF. Here the CDR3 DNA reads TGTGCCAGCAGTGGCGACGGGGACGGGGAGCTGTTTTTT. The whole variable domain, remainder taken from reference TRBV2 and TRBJ2-2, is EPEVTQTPSHQVTQMGQEVILRCVPISNHLYFYWYRQILGQKVEFLVSFYNNEISEKSEIFDDQFSVERPDGSNFTLKIRSTKLEDSAMYFCASSGDGDGELFFGEGSRLTVL.